This entry concerns a single T cell receptor beta chain. The V and J ends lost 4 bases and 1 base respectively, with 11 bases between them. The CDR3 is made up of 15 amino acids. Germline V gene data show CDR1 as MNHEY and CDR2 as SVGAGI. The data were taken from a study of blood T cell repertoires in COVID-19. Study-level information: Whether acute or convalescent, the COVID-19 samples came from the United States, Italy and Spain. The analysed material was cDNA or gDNA that came from T cells, B-cell-depleted T cells, or PBMCs.

Those enrolled in Seattle joined during active infection and were followed longitudinally afterward. Using immunoSEQ multiplex PCR, the repertoire was profiled, and TCRdb retains in-frame clones only, with some absent. Here the sample spans 450,000 or so clones, 85% to 90% being singletons. J is TRBJ1-5 and V is TRBV6-5, with D possibly matching TRBD1 (5 bases). The receptor was derived from a man aged 18 to 30 with COVID-19, enrolled during active disease. Sequencing was done on a sample of peripheral blood. The CDR3 region has the DNA TGTGCCAGCAGTTCCAGGGCAGGAAGCAATCAGCCCCAGCATTTT. As protein: CASSSRAGSNQPQHF.